This entry describes one TCR beta chain. This record belongs to a study of T cell changes during pregnancy in multiple sclerosis. Clones were sequenced by immunoSEQ multiplex PCR, and TCRdb holds only the in-frame ones, with some missing. The data show more than 35,000 clones, 90% to 95% seen once. Sequencing used CD8+ T cells from peripheral blood mononuclear cells, obtained in the third trimester of pregnancy. This clonotype was sampled from a female donor with multiple sclerosis, enrolled in a pregnancy study.

The CDR3 is CASSPDRVEQFF. The CDR3 DNA reads as TGTGCCAGCAGCCCCGACAGGGTTGAGCAGTTCTTC. The chain uses TRBV6-5 and TRBJ2-1; 7 nucleotides match TRBD1. There are 12 residues in the CDR3. Germline values: CDR1 MNHEY, CDR2 SVGAGI. V shed 6 bases, J shed 9 bases, and the junction held 5 bases outside the gene matches.